This TCR beta chain originates from a study of TIL therapy for anti-PD-1-resistant metastatic lung cancer. Time point here: pre-treatment sample, taken before nivolumab and TIL therapy. This clone was seen more than once but under ten times. V gave up 6 bases and J gave up 3 bases, with 8 bases separating them. Germline V gives CDR1 KGHSH, CDR2 LQKENI. The CDR3 has 12 residues. Sequencing used immunoSEQ v3. Repertoires were generated with immunoSEQ multiplex PCR, while TCRdb's copy carries only in-frame clones and drops some. The repertoire holds around 33,000 clones, with about 70% as singletons. The TCR comes from a woman aged 30 to 85 with non-small cell lung cancer. Source: blood, taken at baseline. The chain uses TRBV18 and TRBJ1-2; D not certain. For the CDR3, the DNA is TGTGCCAGCTCCCAGGACGACTATGGCTACACCTTC. Translation: CASSQDDYGYTF.